A selection of T cell receptor beta chains follows, all from one sample in a study of long-term antiretroviral therapy in people with HIV. Sequencing used immunoSEQ multiplex PCR; TCRdb keeps in-frame clones, though not all of them. The repertoire consists of some 25,000 clones, with 80% to 85% occurring once and the leading ten covering about 16%. This sample comprised unsorted PBMCs, obtained 4.3 years after starting antiretroviral therapy. The source of these receptors is a man aged 30 to 45 with HIV. CDR3s include the opening cysteine and the closing phenylalanine or tryptophan. A D gene is named only where the DNA matches it firmly. Size is stated for part of the rows, as once, few or many counts, or as a class when the clone is expanded.

v_gene	j_gene	d_gene	abundance	CDR3nt	CDR3aa
TRBV10-3	TRBJ1-2	.	.	TGTGCCATCGCCCAGACAGGTTCGCGTGAACGGGGCTACACCTTC	CAIAQTGSRERGYTF
TRBV27	TRBJ1-1	.	.	TGTGCCAGCAGTTCTTACAACACTGAAGCTTTCTTT	CASSSYNTEAFF
TRBV10-3	TRBJ1-1	.	.	TGTGCCATCAGTGGGGCTCCGACAAACTGGGCCTTGAACACTGAAGCTTTCTTT	CAISGAPTNWALNTEAFF
TRBV28	TRBJ1-5	TRBD1	.	TGTGCCAGCAGCGAAGGACAGGGGGCTGCGGAGGTTGGTCAGCCCCAGCATTTT	CASSEGQGAAEVGQPQHF
TRBV7-3	TRBJ2-7	.	.	TGTGCCAGCAGCCCAGTGGGGGGCGAGCAGTACTTC	CASSPVGGEQYF
TRBV6-4	TRBJ2-1	TRBD2	.	TGTGCCAGCAGTGACGAAGCGGGAGGATCTAATGAGCAGTTCTTC	CASSDEAGGSNEQFF
TRBV6-6	TRBJ1-5	.	once	TGTGCCAGCAAGGGGGGTTTAAGTCAGCCCCAGCATTTT	CASKGGLSQPQHF
TRBV5-6	TRBJ1-2	.	.	TGTGCCAGCAGCCTACCCAGGGTTCGGAACTATGGCTACACCTTC	CASSLPRVRNYGYTF
TRBV7-3	TRBJ2-2	.	.	TGTGCCAGCAGCCGTTCAACAGGGGAGGGGACCGGGGAGCTGTTTTTT	CASSRSTGEGTGELFF
TRBV28	TRBJ2-7	TRBD2	.	TGTGCCAGCAGTTTGGGACTAGCGGGATACGAGCAGTACTTC	CASSLGLAGYEQYF
TRBV7-2	TRBJ1-2	TRBD1	.	TGTGCCAGCAGCGCGAGGGGGCCGGATGGCTACACCTTC	CASSARGPDGYTF
TRBV9	TRBJ1-2	.	few	TGTGCCAGCAGCGTAGCCAGGACCTTGGAGACCTATGGCTACACCTTC	CASSVARTLETYGYTF
TRBV2	TRBJ1-5	TRBD1	.	TGTGCCAGCAGTTGGGACAGGGGTGGCAATCAGCCCCAGCATTTT	CASSWDRGGNQPQHF
TRBV29-1	TRBJ2-3	.	once	TGCAGCGTTGATGGTGTCCGAACAGATACGCAGTATTTT	CSVDGVRTDTQYF
TRBV19	TRBJ2-3	.	.	TGTGCCAGTACCACCGGCCGGGCGGATACGCAGTATTTT	CASTTGRADTQYF
TRBV10-3	TRBJ2-3	.	.	TGTGCCCTTAGAGATACGCAGTATTTT	CALRDTQYF
TRBV6-5	TRBJ2-7	TRBD1	.	TGTGCCAGCAGTTACTCGTTGGGACAGGGCTACGAGCAGTACTTC	CASSYSLGQGYEQYF
TRBV9	TRBJ2-7	.	.	TGTGCCAGCAGCGTAGGGGCGGCCAGCGAGCAGTACTTC	CASSVGAASEQYF
TRBV7-9	TRBJ2-7	.	.	TGTGCCAGCAGCTCCGACCCACCTAGGACAGAAAACTACGAGCAGTACTTC	CASSSDPPRTENYEQYF
TRBV6-1	TRBJ1-4	.	.	TGTGCCAGCAGTAGTCGGTTTGCAACTAATGAAAAACTGTTTTTT	CASSSRFATNEKLFF
TRBV7-9	TRBJ1-6	.	few	TGTGCCAGCAGCTTAGACAGCGCCTATAATTCACCCCTCCACTTT	CASSLDSAYNSPLHF
TRBV4-1	TRBJ2-7	TRBD1	.	TGCGCCAGCAGCCTCCCGGGGGCAGGGGGCCTCGACGAGCAGTACTTC	CASSLPGAGGLDEQYF
TRBV15	TRBJ2-2	.	.	TGTGCCACCAGCAGAGGGGACACGAACACCGGGGAGCTGTTTTTT	CATSRGDTNTGELFF
TRBV6-5	TRBJ2-3	TRBD2	once	TGTGCCAGCGGGAGGGATTCAGATACGCAGTATTTT	CASGRDSDTQYF
TRBV6-1	TRBJ1-5	.	.	TGTGCCAGCAGTGAGACGAGGGGTTGGAATCAGCCCCAGCATTTT	CASSETRGWNQPQHF
TRBV4-2	TRBJ2-7	.	few	TGTGCCAGCAGCCAAGATGGAAAGGGGGAGTACTTC	CASSQDGKGEYF
TRBV5-1	TRBJ2-2	.	.	TGCGCCAGCAGCTTATCCAGTGAGCGGACCGGGGAGCTGTTTTTT	CASSLSSERTGELFF
TRBV5-5	TRBJ2-7	.	.	TGTGCCAGCAGCCGGTTCGGGCGCGAGCAGTACTTC	CASSRFGREQYF
TRBV7-9	TRBJ2-7	.	once	TGTGCCAGCAGCTTCGGGACGACCCTAAACGAGCAGTACTTC	CASSFGTTLNEQYF
TRBV5-1	TRBJ1-1	.	few	TGCGCCAGCAGCTTCGGTGCGACTGAAGCTTTCTTT	CASSFGATEAFF
TRBV9	TRBJ2-1	.	.	TGTGCCAGCAGCCCACGACTTTTTTCCGAGCAGTTCTTC	CASSPRLFSEQFF
TRBV5-6	TRBJ1-4	.	.	TGTGCCAGCAGCTTAGTAGCAACTAATGAAAAACTGTTTTTT	CASSLVATNEKLFF
TRBV6-5	TRBJ1-2	TRBD1	.	TGTGCCAGCAGACCCGGGACAGCGAACTATGGCTACACCTTC	CASRPGTANYGYTF
TRBV5-1	TRBJ2-5	.	.	TGCGCCAGCAGCTTACCGACCAGGGGAGAGACCCAGTACTTC	CASSLPTRGETQYF
TRBV6-1	TRBJ2-1	TRBD2	.	TGTGCCAGCAGTGAGCGCGGGAGTACTTACAATGAGCAGTTCTTC	CASSERGSTYNEQFF
TRBV11-2	TRBJ2-2	.	.	TGTGCCAGCAGCTTATTGGCCCCCGGGGAGCTGTTTTTT	CASSLLAPGELFF
TRBV4-1	TRBJ2-2	.	.	TGCGCCAGCAGCCAAGCTACTACGAACACCGGGGAGCTGTTTTTT	CASSQATTNTGELFF
TRBV9	TRBJ1-1	TRBD1	.	TGTGCCAGCAGCGCTCGAGGACAGGGGATTTCTGAAGCTTTCTTT	CASSARGQGISEAFF
TRBV5-8	TRBJ2-7	.	.	TGTGCCAGCAGCTTGATGGGGGTTAGCTACGAGCAGTACTTC	CASSLMGVSYEQYF
TRBV9	TRBJ2-2	.	.	TGTGCCAGCAGCGCAAACACCGGGGAGCTGTTTTTT	CASSANTGELFF
TRBV28	TRBJ2-1	.	once	TGTGCCAGCACGGGACGGGGTCCTAGCTCCTACAATGAGCAGTTCTTC	CASTGRGPSSYNEQFF
TRBV7-2	TRBJ2-3	TRBD1	few	TGTGCCAGCAGCTTCTTCGGGACAGGCTCTACAGATACGCAGTATTTT	CASSFFGTGSTDTQYF
TRBV15	TRBJ2-3	.	.	TGTGCCACCAGCGGCCCCACCCGGGATGCGGGGAGCACAGATACGCAGTATTTT	CATSGPTRDAGSTDTQYF
TRBV9	TRBJ2-3	.	few	TGTGCCAGCAGCGTAGCTGGGGCAGGTAGCACAGATACGCAGTATTTT	CASSVAGAGSTDTQYF
TRBV10-3	TRBJ1-5	.	.	TGTGCCATCAGTGAGGGCCTTAGCAATCAGCCCCAGCATTTT	CAISEGLSNQPQHF
TRBV4-3	TRBJ2-7	.	medium-sized	TGCGCCAGCAGCCAAGGCAGGGGTGAGCAGTACTTC	CASSQGRGEQYF
TRBV7-2	TRBJ2-7	TRBD1	.	TGTGCCAGCAGCGACGGGGGGACAGGGGCCTACGAGCAGTACTTC	CASSDGGTGAYEQYF
TRBV5-6	TRBJ1-5	TRBD1	few	TGTGCCAGCAGCATTACAGGGGAGAGGGAGCCCCAGCATTTT	CASSITGEREPQHF
TRBV7-9	TRBJ1-1	.	.	TGTGCCAGCAGCGAAGGGGGTCCCCTTGAAGCTTTCTTT	CASSEGGPLEAFF
TRBV18	TRBJ2-5	.	once	TGTGCCAGCTCCCCCCAAGGAGAGACCCAGTACTTC	CASSPQGETQYF
TRBV2	TRBJ1-5	.	.	TGTGCCAGCAGTGCGGGGTATTATAGCAATCAGCCCCAGCATTTT	CASSAGYYSNQPQHF
TRBV10-1	TRBJ1-1	.	.	TGCGCCAGCAGTGAGGATCCACAGGGTCGCACTGAAGCTTTCTTT	CASSEDPQGRTEAFF
TRBV15	TRBJ1-2	TRBD1	.	TGTGCCACCAGCAGAGAACGGACAGGGAAGGTTGACGGCTACACCTTC	CATSRERTGKVDGYTF
TRBV7-2	TRBJ2-2	.	once	TGTGCCAGCAGCTTCGGGAGAACCGGGGAGCTGTTTTTT	CASSFGRTGELFF
TRBV9	TRBJ2-7	TRBD1	few	TGTGCCAGCAGTTTCCAGGGGGCTGGCGAGCAGTACTTC	CASSFQGAGEQYF
TRBV6-1	TRBJ2-7	TRBD1	.	TGTGCCAGCAGTGAAGCGGGCCGGGACAGGGGGCAGTACTTC	CASSEAGRDRGQYF
TRBV2	TRBJ2-5	TRBD2	.	TGTGCCAGCCATAGCGGGAGTTGGGAGACCCAGTACTTC	CASHSGSWETQYF
TRBV19	TRBJ1-5	TRBD1	.	TGTGCCAGTAGTATTCGGCAGGGGGGTCAGCCCCAGCATTTT	CASSIRQGGQPQHF
TRBV29-1	TRBJ2-2	TRBD2	once	TGCAGCGTCCCCAAAGCGGGGATCACCGGGGAGCTGTTTTTT	CSVPKAGITGELFF
TRBV6-4	TRBJ2-3	TRBD1	.	TGTGCCAGCAGCCAGGGGGCTGAAGATACGCAGTATTTT	CASSQGAEDTQYF